The clone carrying this TCR beta chain was picked up many times. What it binds is not known. CDR3 size: 13 residues. CDR1 and CDR2 (germline): SGHKS, YYEKEE (reference sequence). The V end lost 5 bases, the J end lost 4 bases, and 12 bases lay between the germline ends. This sample was taken from a study of T cells after yellow fever vaccination. Study-wide results and caveats: Post-booster reappearance was seen for most primary-vaccination clones (just over 95% CD4, about 88% CD8).

In TCRdb, the 5' RACE reads were re-called with MiXCR into one record per CDR3 protein. The sample holds about 310,000 distinct CDR3 sequences; approximately 3.8% are singletons and the top ten take 23%. The source was PBMCs, collected on the day of the yellow fever booster vaccination. The sequence came from a man between 18 and 35 years old who received the YFV17D yellow fever vaccine. This chain connects TRBV5-5 to TRBJ1-1; weak D call: TRBD1 (5 bases). As DNA, the CDR3 is TGTGCCAGCAGTGGGCGGGGCCTCACTGAAGCTTTCTTT. This encodes CASSGRGLTEAFF.